This TCR beta chain came from a study of CD8 T cells in Susac syndrome. Both CD4+ and CD8+ T cells were negatively isolated, and TEMRA cells underwent FACS enrichment. The germline V gene has CDR1 SGHNT and CDR2 YYREEE (reference sequence). The V segment lost 3 bases and the J segment 5 bases; nucleotides outside the gene matches: 11. The CDR3 covers 17 residues. Random hexamers were used to reverse transcribe an amount of about 0.45 to 1 ug RNA. MiXCR was run by TCRdb on the immunoSEQ multiplex PCR reads, yielding one entry per CDR3 protein. The table has about 280,000 distinct CDR3 sequences, 85% seen once; the top ten hold approximately 0.12%.

Specimen: CD8+ T cells from PBMCs. The receptor was derived from a human donor with multiple sclerosis. The V call is TRBV5-4, the J call TRBJ2-7; 13 bases fit TRBD2. The DNA for the CDR3 is TGTGCCAGCAGCTCCCTCTGGACTAGCGGGAGTATCAACGAGCAGTACTTC. It specifies CASSSLWTSGSINEQYF.